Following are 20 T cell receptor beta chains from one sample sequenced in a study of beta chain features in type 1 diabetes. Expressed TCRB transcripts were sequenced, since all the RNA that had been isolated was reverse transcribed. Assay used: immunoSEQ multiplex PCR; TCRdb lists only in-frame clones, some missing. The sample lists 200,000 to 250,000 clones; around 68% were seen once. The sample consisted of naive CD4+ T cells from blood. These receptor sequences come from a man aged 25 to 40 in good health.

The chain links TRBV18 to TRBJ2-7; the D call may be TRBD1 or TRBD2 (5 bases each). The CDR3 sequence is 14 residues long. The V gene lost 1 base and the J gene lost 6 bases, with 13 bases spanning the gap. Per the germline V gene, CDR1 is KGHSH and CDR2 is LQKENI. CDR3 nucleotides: TGTGCCAGCTCACCACGGGGGAGAGTAAGCGAGCAGTACTTC. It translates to CASSPRGRVSEQYF.

The CDR3 nucleotides read TGTGCCAGCAGTGAAGTGGAGGGAAAGAGGGCTGAAGCTTTCTTT. Its translation: CASSEVEGKRAEAFF. This rearrangement joins TRBV25-1 to TRBJ1-1; D is unresolved. Germline V gene data show CDR1 as MGHDK and CDR2 as SYGVNS. V dropped 2 bases and J dropped 6 bases, with 16 bases sitting between them. CDR3 size: 15 residues.

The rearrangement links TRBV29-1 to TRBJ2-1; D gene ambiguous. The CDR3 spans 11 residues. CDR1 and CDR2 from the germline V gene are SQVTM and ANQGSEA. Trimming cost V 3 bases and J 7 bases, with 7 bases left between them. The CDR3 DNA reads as TGCAGCGTTGATCGTTGGAATGAGCAGTTCTTC. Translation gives CSVDRWNEQFF.

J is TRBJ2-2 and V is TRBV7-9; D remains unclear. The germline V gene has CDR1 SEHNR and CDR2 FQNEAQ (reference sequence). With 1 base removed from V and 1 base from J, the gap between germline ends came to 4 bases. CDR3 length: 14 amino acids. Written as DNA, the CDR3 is TGTGCCAGCAGCTTAGAACGGAACACCGGGGAGCTGTTTTTT. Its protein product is CASSLERNTGELFF. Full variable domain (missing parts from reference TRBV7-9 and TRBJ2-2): DTGVSQNPRHKITKRGQNVTFRCDPISEHNRLYWYRQTLGQGPEFLTYFQNEAQLEKSRLLSDRFSAERPKGSFSTLEIQRTEQGDSAMYLCASSLERNTGELFFGEGSRLTVL.

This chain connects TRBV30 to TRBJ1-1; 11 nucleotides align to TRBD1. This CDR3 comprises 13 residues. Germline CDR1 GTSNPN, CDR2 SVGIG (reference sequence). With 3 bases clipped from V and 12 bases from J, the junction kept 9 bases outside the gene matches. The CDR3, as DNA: TGTGCCTGGAGCGCGGACAGGGGGCGGGAGACTTTCTTT. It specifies CAWSADRGRETFF.

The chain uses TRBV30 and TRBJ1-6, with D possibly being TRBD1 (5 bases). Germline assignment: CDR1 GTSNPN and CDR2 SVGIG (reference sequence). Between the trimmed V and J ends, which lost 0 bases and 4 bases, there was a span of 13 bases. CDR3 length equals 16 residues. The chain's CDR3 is CAWSVPSGLYNSPLHF. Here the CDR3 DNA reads TGTGCCTGGAGTGTGCCCTCGGGACTGTATAATTCACCCCTCCACTTT. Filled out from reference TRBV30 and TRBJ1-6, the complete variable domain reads SQTIHQWPATLVQPVGSPLSLECTVEGTSNPNLYWYRQAAGRGLQLLFYSVGIGQISSEVPQNLSASRPQDRQFILSSKKLLLSDSGFYLCAWSVPSGLYNSPLHFGNGTRLTVT.

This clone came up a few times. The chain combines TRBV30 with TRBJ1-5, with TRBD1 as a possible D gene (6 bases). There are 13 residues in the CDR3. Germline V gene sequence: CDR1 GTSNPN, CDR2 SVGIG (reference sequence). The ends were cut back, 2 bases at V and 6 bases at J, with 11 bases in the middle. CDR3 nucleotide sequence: TGTGCCTGGAGTCTCGGGGGCGGTCAGCCCCAGCATTTT. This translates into CAWSLGGGQPQHF.

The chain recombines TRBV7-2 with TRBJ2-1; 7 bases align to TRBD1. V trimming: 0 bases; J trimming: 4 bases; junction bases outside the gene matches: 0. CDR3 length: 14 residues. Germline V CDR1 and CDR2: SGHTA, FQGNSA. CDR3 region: CASSLAGQYNEQFF. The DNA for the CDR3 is TGTGCCAGCAGCTTAGCGGGACAGTACAATGAGCAGTTCTTC.

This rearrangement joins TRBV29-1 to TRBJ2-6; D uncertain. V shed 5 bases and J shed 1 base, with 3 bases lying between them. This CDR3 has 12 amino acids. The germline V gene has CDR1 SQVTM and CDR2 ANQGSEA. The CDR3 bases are TGCAGCGTTCGGTCTGGGGCCAACGTCCTGACTTTC. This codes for CSVRSGANVLTF.

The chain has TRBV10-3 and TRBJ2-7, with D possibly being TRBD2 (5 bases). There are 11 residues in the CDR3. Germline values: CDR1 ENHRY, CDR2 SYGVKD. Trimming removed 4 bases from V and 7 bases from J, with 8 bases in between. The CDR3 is CAISGSGEQYF. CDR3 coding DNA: TGTGCCATCAGTGGATCGGGGGAGCAGTACTTC.

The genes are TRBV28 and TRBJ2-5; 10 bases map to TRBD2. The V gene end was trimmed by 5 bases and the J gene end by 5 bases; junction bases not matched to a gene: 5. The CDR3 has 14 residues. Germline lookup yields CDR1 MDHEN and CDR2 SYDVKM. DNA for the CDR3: TGTGCCAGCAGTCTAGCGGGGGATCGGGAGACCCAGTACTTC. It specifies CASSLAGDRETQYF.

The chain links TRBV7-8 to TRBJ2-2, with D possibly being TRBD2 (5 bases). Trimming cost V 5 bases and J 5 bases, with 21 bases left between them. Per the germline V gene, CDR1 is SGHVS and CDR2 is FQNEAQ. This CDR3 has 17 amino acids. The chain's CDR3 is CASSPRRGLGTTGELFF. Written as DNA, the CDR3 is TGTGCCAGCAGCCCCCGACGAGGGCTAGGAACTACCGGGGAGCTGTTTTTT.

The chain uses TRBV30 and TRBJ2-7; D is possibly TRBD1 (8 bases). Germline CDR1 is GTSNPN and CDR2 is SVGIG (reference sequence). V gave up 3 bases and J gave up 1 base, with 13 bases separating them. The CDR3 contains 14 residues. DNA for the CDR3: TGTGCCTGGAGCGGGGGGACAGGTTCCTACGAGCAGTACTTC. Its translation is CAWSGGTGSYEQYF.

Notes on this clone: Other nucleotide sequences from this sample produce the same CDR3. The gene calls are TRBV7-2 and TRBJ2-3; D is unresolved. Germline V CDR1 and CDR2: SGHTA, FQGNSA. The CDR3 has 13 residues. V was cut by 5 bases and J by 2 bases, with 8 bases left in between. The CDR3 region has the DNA TGTGCCAGCAGCCTGGGCCTCACAGATACGCAGTATTTT. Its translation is CASSLGLTDTQYF.

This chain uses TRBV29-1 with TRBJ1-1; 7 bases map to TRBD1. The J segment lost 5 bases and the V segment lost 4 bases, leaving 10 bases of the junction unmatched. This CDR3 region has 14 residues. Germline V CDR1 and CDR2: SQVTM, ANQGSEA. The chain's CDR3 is CSVGPAGGETEAFF. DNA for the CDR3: TGCAGCGTTGGCCCCGCAGGGGGTGAGACTGAAGCTTTCTTT.

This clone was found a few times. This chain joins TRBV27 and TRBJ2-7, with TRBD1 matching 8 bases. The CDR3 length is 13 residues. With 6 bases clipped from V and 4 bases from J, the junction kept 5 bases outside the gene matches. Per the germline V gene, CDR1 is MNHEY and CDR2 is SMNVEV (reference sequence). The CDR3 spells CASRRTGSYEQYF. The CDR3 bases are TGTGCCAGCAGGCGGACAGGGAGTTACGAGCAGTACTTC.

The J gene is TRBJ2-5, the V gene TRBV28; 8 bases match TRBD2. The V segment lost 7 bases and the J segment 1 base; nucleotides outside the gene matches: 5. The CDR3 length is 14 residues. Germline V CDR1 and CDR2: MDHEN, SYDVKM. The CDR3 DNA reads TGTGCCAGCACCAGAGCGGGGGTCCAAGAGACCCAGTACTTC. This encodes CASTRAGVQETQYF.

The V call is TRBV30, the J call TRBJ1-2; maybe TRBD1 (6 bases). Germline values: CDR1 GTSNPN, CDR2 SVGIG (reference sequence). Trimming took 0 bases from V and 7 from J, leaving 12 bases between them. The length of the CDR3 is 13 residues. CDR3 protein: CAWSVLGALGYTF. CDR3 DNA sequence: TGTGCCTGGAGTGTACTGGGGGCTCTTGGCTACACCTTC. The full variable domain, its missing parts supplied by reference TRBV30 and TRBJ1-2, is SQTIHQWPATLVQPVGSPLSLECTVEGTSNPNLYWYRQAAGRGLQLLFYSVGIGQISSEVPQNLSASRPQDRQFILSSKKLLLSDSGFYLCAWSVLGALGYTFGSGTRLTVV.

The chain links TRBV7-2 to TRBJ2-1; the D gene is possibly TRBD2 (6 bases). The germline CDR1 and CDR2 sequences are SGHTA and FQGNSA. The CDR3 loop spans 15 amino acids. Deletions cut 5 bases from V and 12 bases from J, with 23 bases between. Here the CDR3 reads CASSPIIGAGLGQFF. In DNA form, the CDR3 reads TGTGCCAGCAGCCCGATTATAGGCGCGGGGTTGGGGCAGTTCTTC.

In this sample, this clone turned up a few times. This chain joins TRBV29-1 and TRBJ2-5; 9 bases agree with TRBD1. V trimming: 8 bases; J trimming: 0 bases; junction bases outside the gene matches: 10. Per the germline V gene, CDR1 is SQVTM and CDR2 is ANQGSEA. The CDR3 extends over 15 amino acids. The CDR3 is CSSTPGQGNQETQYF. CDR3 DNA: TGCAGCTCCACACCGGGACAGGGAAACCAAGAGACCCAGTACTTC.